This TCR beta chain appears in the sequencing data of a study of Graves' ophthalmopathy and Graves' hyperthyroidism listed by TCRdb under 2018. About the study as a whole: Peripheral blood was collected at initial diagnosis, before any treatment. To tell Graves' ophthalmopathy apart from Graves' hyperthyroidism, and to predict which patients would progress to ophthalmopathy, the study relied on TCR beta repertoire signatures. In total, some 130 blood samples were TCR-sequenced: fewer than 50 ophthalmopathy, some 75 hyperthyroidism and some 17 hyperthyroidism-to-ophthalmopathy patients. To explore V-J signatures that distinguish ophthalmopathy from hyperthyroidism, a discovery set of around 100 patients was enrolled, made up of 43 with ophthalmopathy and under 65 with stable hyperthyroidism. An independent validation cohort was composed of approximately 19 hyperthyroidism patients and around 16 patients who later progressed from hyperthyroidism to ophthalmopathy. T-cell repertoires of thyroid tissue and blood were compared in several hyperthyroidism patients. After sampling, hyperthyroidism patients received methimazole starting at 30 mg daily, and ophthalmopathy patients received high-dose intravenous methylprednisolone. The 100 or so discovery patients were divided at random into training and test sets in a 7:3 ratio.

The study at large found these results: Ophthalmopathy was separated from stable hyperthyroidism by the 13-signature model with roughly 90% sensitivity and about 81% specificity in cross-validation and with 80%/75% in the test set. In validation, the model predicted ophthalmopathy progression with 70.59% sensitivity and roughly 78% specificity; fewer than 15 predicted patients were CT-confirmed with GO in a median of roughly 6.8 months. No statistical method was used to predetermine the sample size, and group allocation was not hidden from the investigators. Most expanded thyroid clonotypes with a frequency above 0.001 also appeared in blood, which suggests that blood repertoires may reflect the immune response in the thyroid.

From a lookup of the germline V gene (reference sequence), CDR1 and CDR2 are MNHEY and SMNVEV. V is reduced by 0 bases and J by 1 base, leaving a spacing of 9 bases between them. From the cysteine up to the phenylalanine, the CDR3 has a length of 15 residues. The read is trimmed to its CDR3 DNA, 45 bases read in frame from base 1. For repertoire sequencing, TCR beta CDR3 regions were amplified from RNA transcripts. HTBI primers and the Qiagen OneStep RT-PCR kit were used in a first-round RT-PCR, which was followed by a second-round multiplex PCR, size selection and purification. Sequencing of the libraries was carried out on an Illumina HiSeq2000 in paired-end mode with 100 bp reads. Under the source paper's analysis protocol: Reads were processed with SOAPnuke, discarding reads with adapters, uncalled bases, mean Phred below 15, or no exact constant-primer or identifier match. High-quality paired reads were merged with COPE v1.2.5. Each unique nucleotide sequence was treated as a clonotype, and MiTCR v1.1 was used to align the clonotypes to the IMGT TRB V, D and J references. The analysis was limited to V-J combinations with a frequency above 0.0001, which together covered over 99% of the repertoires. For each V-J combination, a TCR clonal expansion and chaos score was defined as the ratio of F50 clonal expansion to chaos observed in the TCRdist matrix. Features were reduced by Welch's t-statistics and random forest to around 13 V-J combinations, which fed a naive Bayes classifier. The similarity between thyroid and blood repertoires was quantified using the Morisita-Horn index. TCRdb ran its own pipeline on the public reads, namely fastp trimming at Q25 and MiXCR clone calling, and kept in-frame beta chains. Every distinct CDR3 protein forms one entry, paired with its most common genes and DNA. What appears here as the V and J calls and clone size reflects TCRdb's work, not the paper's. This sample has about 400,000 distinct CDR3 sequences in its table, and approximately 16% of those were observed once. 1.6% of the sample is held by the ten biggest clonotypes.

Ophthalmopathy patients had moderately to severely active disease, Clinical Activity Score of at least 3, NOSPECS grade of at least 4, and disease duration under 3 months. Anyone with other autoimmune diseases, uncontrolled infections, pregnancy or lactation was excluded from the study. Clinical symptoms, serum thyroxine, TRAb, thyroid ultrasound and orbital computed tomography formed the basis of the diagnosis. Using Ficoll-Paque density gradient centrifugation, PBMCs were isolated from 10 ml of fresh peripheral blood. Total RNA was extracted with Trizol reagent and quality-checked on an Agilent 2100 Bioanalyzer. This clonotype was seen at least ten times. Its recognized antigen is unknown. No clone much larger than this one lies a single base away; base qualities are absent.

The sequence came from a woman younger than 35 with Graves' ophthalmopathy. Donor details come from another sample of the same person, matched by shared clones. The chain joins TRBV27 to TRBJ1-1; no D gene can be assigned with confidence. Sequencing used peripheral blood. CDR3 reads: CASSLSAVANTEAFF. The DNA is as follows: TGTGCCAGCAGTTTATCGGCCGTCGCGAACACTGAAGCTTTCTTT.